Listed below are T cell receptor beta chains from one sample, sequenced in a study of T cells after yellow fever vaccination. TCRdb ran MiXCR on the 5' RACE reads and lists one entry per CDR3 protein. This sample has approximately 330,000 distinct CDR3 sequences, with around 13% found just once. The sample was CD4+ T cells sorted from PBMCs, taken 15 days after the yellow fever booster vaccination. The receptors stem from a man between 18 and 29 years old who received the YFV17D yellow fever vaccine. CDR3s include the opening cysteine and the closing phenylalanine or tryptophan. A D gene is named only where the DNA matches it firmly. Size values are once, few and many counts, or a class for expanded clones, and some rows have none.

clone_size	v_call	j_call	d_call	cdr3_nt	cdr3_aa
few	TRBV19	TRBJ1-1	.	TGTGCCAGTAGTATAGAACGGGGGCACCTCTCGGCTTTCTTT	CASSIERGHLSAFF
.	TRBV6-2/TRBV6-3	TRBJ1-5	.	TGTGCCAGCACAGCAAGGGGAGGGGGCAATCAGCCCCAGCATTTT	CASTARGGGNQPQHF
.	TRBV30	TRBJ1-1	TRBD1	TGTGCCTGGAGCGCGGACAGGGGAACTGAAGCTTTCTTT	CAWSADRGTEAFF
many	TRBV5-5	TRBJ1-6	TRBD1	TGTGCCAGCAGCTTCCCAGGGGGCAATTCACCCCTCCACTTT	CASSFPGGNSPLHF
few	TRBV7-2	TRBJ1-2	.	TGTGCCAGCAGCTTAGGGACGCGGGGCTACACCTTC	CASSLGTRGYTF
few	TRBV28	TRBJ2-1	TRBD2	TGTGCCCTAGCGGGGGGGCCGTACAATGAGCAGTTCTTC	CALAGGPYNEQFF
many	TRBV10-3	TRBJ2-3	.	TGTGCCATCAGTGAGAGGCCCACAGATATGCAGTATTTT	CAISERPTDMQYF
few	TRBV20-1	TRBJ1-1	.	TGCAGTGCTGGGGGTGGTACTGAAGCTTTCTTT	CSAGGGTEAFF
few	TRBV19	TRBJ1-2	.	TGTGCCAGTAGTGACCGGGGGCTCGGAAACTATGGCTACACCTTC	CASSDRGLGNYGYTF
few	TRBV7-2	TRBJ1-4	TRBD1	TGTGCCAGCAGCGTCATGGGACAGACAACTAATGAAAAACTGTTTTTT	CASSVMGQTTNEKLFF
few	TRBV7-9	TRBJ2-1	.	TGTGCCAGCAGCTCCCGGGACGGAAACTACAATGAGCAGTTCTTC	CASSSRDGNYNEQFF
.	TRBV9	TRBJ2-3	TRBD2	TGTGCCAGCAGCGTAGGGGTTAGCGGGGCCCTTGGCACAGATACGCAGTATTTT	CASSVGVSGALGTDTQYF
.	TRBV25-1	TRBJ2-6	.	TGTGCCAGCAGTGAATCGGGAAGGGCCAACGTCCTGACTTTC	CASSESGRANVLTF
few	TRBV3-1	TRBJ2-1	TRBD1	TGTGCCAGCGGGACAGGCTACAATGAGCAGTTCTTC	CASGTGYNEQFF
few	TRBV12-3/TRBV12-4	TRBJ2-2	.	TGTGCCAGCAGTTTAGCCCTGGGGGGGGAGCTGTTTTTT	CASSLALGGELFF
few	TRBV11-2	TRBJ1-6	.	TGTGCCAGCAGCGTGTCGACCTATAATTCACCCCTCCACTTT	CASSVSTYNSPLHF
.	TRBV5-1	TRBJ2-2	TRBD1	TGCGCCAGCAGCTTGACAGGGGGCAGGAAGCTGTTTTTT	CASSLTGGRKLFF
many	TRBV11-2	TRBJ2-6	.	TGTGCCAGCAGCTTAGGCGCGTGGGACCTTCCGGCCAACGTCCTGACTTTC	CASSLGAWDLPANVLTF
.	TRBV6-2/TRBV6-3	TRBJ2-1	.	TGTGCCAGCAGATTACGACAGCAAACCAAGTATGGTGAGCAGTTCTTC	CASRLRQQTKYGEQFF
few	TRBV6-2/TRBV6-3	TRBJ2-7	.	TGTGCCAGCAGTTTCTACGTCTCCTACGAGCAGTACTTC	CASSFYVSYEQYF
few	TRBV6-2/TRBV6-3	TRBJ1-2	TRBD1	TGTGCCAGCAGTTACAGACGGGGACAGGGATCGCGTGGCTACACCTTC	CASSYRRGQGSRGYTF
few	TRBV7-9	TRBJ2-4	TRBD2	TGTGCCAGCAGGCCGGTGTCGGGAGGAGGGAACATTCAGTACTTC	CASRPVSGGGNIQYF
.	TRBV28	TRBJ1-4	.	TGTGCCAGCAGTTTCTCTGGGCCAGTGACTTGGGAAAAACTGTTTTTT	CASSFSGPVTWEKLFF
.	TRBV3-2	TRBJ2-5	.	TGTGCCAGCAGCCCCGGGACTAGCGGGGGGACCGAACTTAAACTCCAAGAGACCCAGTACTTC	CASSPGTSGGTELKLQETQYF
.	TRBV7-9	TRBJ1-4	.	TGTGCCAGCAGCTCCACCACAGTGGGTGAAAAACTGTTTTTT	CASSSTTVGEKLFF
few	TRBV5-6	TRBJ1-1	.	TGTGCCAGCAGCTTGGCAGGCCTCGGGACTGAAGCTTTCTTT	CASSLAGLGTEAFF
few	TRBV2	TRBJ1-3	.	TGTGCCAGCAGCGGCCACCCGGGGCACGGAAACACCATATATTTT	CASSGHPGHGNTIYF
few	TRBV12-3/TRBV12-4	TRBJ2-7	.	TGTGCCAGCAGTTTAATGGGCTACGAGCAGTACTTC	CASSLMGYEQYF
few	TRBV20-1	TRBJ1-6	.	TGCAGTGGGGGGGCAGGGGTACTGTCACCCCTCCACTTT	CSGGAGVLSPLHF
many	TRBV10-3	TRBJ2-1	.	TGTGCCATCAGCGAGGTGGGCCCCTACAATGAGCAGTTCTTC	CAISEVGPYNEQFF
.	TRBV5-1	TRBJ2-1	TRBD2	TGCGCCAGCAGCCCGGGACTAGCGGGGGGGCCCTCCTACAATGAGCAGTTCTTC	CASSPGLAGGPSYNEQFF